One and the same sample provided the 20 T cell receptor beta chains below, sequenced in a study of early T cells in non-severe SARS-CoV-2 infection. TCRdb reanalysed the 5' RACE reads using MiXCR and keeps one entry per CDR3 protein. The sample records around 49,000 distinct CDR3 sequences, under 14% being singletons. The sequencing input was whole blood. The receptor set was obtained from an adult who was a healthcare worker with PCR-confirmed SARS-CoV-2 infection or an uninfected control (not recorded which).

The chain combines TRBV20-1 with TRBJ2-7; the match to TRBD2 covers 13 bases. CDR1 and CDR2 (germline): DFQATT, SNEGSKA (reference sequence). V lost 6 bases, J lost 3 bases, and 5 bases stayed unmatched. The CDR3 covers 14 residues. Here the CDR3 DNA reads TGCAGTGCCCGGACTAGCGGGAGTAGCTACGAGCAGTACTTC. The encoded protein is CSARTSGSSYEQYF.

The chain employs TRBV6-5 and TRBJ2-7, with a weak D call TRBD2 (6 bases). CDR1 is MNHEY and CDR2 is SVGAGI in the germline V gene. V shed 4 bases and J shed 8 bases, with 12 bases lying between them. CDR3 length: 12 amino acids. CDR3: CASSCREAKQYF. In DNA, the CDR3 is TGTGCCAGCAGTTGCAGGGAGGCGAAGCAGTACTTC.

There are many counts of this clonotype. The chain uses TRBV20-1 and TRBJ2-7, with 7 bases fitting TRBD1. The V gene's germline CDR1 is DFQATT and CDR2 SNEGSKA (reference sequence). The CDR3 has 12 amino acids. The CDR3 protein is CRMGGQAHEQYF. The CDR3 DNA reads TGCAGGATGGGCGGACAGGCCCACGAGCAGTACTTC.

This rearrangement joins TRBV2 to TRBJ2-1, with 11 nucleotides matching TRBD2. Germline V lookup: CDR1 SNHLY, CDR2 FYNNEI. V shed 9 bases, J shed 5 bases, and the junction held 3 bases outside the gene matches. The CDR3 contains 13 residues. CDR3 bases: TGTGCCAGGGGGACTAGCGGAGACAATGAGCAGTTCTTC. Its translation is CARGTSGDNEQFF.

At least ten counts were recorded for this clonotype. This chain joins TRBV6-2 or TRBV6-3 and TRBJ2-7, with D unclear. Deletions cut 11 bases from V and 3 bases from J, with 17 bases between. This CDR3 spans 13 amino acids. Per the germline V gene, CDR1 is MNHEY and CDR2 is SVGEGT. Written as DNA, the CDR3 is TGTGCCGCCAATGGACGGAACCGCTACGAGCAGTACTTC. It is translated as CAANGRNRYEQYF.

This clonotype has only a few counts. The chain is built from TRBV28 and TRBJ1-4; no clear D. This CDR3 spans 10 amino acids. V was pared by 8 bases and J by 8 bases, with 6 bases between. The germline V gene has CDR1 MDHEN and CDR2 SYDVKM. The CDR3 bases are TGTGCCAGCTCCTCCGAAAAACTGTTTTTT. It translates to CASSSEKLFF.

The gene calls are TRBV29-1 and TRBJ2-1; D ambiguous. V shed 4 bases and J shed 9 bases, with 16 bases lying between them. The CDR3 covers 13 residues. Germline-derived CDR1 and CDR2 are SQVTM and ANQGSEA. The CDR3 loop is CSVVWTRVGEQFF. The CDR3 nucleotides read TGCAGCGTTGTGTGGACCCGCGTCGGTGAGCAGTTCTTC.

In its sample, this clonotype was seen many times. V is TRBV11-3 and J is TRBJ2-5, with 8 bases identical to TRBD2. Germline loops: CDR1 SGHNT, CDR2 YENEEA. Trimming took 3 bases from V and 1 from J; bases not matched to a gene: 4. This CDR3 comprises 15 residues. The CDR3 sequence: CASSLSGGPQETQYF. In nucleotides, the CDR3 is TGTGCCAGCAGCTTGAGCGGGGGACCCCAAGAGACCCAGTACTTC.

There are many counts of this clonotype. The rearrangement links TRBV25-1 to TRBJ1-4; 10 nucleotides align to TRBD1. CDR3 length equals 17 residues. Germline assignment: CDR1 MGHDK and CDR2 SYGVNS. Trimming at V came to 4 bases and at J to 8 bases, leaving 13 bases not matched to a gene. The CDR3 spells CASSGRDRGFHREKLFF. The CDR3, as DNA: TGTGCCAGCAGTGGCCGGGACAGGGGATTTCATCGAGAAAAACTGTTTTTT. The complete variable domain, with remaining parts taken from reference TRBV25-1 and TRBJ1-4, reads EADIYQTPRYLVIGTGKKITLECSQTMGHDKMYWYQQDPGMELHLIHYSYGVNSTEKGDLSSESTVSRIRTEHFPLTLESARPSHTSQYLCASSGRDRGFHREKLFFGSGTQLSVL.

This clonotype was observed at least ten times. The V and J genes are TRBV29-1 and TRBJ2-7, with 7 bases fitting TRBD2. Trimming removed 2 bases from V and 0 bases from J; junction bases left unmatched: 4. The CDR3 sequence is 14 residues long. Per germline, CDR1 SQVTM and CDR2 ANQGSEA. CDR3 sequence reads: CSVELADFSYEQYF. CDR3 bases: TGCAGCGTTGAACTAGCGGACTTCTCCTACGAGCAGTACTTC.

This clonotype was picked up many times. In nucleotides, the CDR3 is TGTGCCAGCAGCTCCCCCGAGGCTGGCGGGAGGACTTACAATGAGCAGTTCTTC. Encoded protein: CASSSPEAGGRTYNEQFF. The chain is built from TRBV7-6 and TRBJ2-1, with TRBD2 matching over 8 bases. The J segment lost 4 bases and the V segment lost 4 bases, leaving 15 bases of the junction unmatched. The CDR3 spans 18 residues. Germline CDR1 and CDR2: SGHVS and FNYEAQ.

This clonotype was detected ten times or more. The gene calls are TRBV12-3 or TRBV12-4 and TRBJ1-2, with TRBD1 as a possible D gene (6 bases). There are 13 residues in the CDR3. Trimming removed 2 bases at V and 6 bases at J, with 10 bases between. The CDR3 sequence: CASSLPRGHGYTF. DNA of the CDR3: TGTGCCAGCAGTTTACCCAGGGGCCATGGCTACACCTTC.

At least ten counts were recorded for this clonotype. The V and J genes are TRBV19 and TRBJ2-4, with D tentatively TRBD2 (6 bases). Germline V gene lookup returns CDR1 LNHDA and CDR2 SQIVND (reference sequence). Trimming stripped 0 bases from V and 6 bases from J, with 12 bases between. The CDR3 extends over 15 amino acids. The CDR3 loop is CASSIESGGRNIQYF. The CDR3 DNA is TGTGCCAGTAGTATAGAGTCCGGGGGTAGAAACATTCAGTACTTC.

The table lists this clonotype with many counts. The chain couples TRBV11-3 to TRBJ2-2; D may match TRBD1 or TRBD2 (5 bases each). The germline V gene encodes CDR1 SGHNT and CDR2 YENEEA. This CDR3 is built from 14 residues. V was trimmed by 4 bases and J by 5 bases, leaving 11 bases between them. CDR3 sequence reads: CASSWGPRTGELFF. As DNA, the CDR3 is TGTGCCAGCAGCTGGGGACCCCGAACCGGGGAGCTGTTTTTT.

DNA for the CDR3: TGCAGCGTTGACCCAGGGAACACCGGGGAGCTGTTTTTT. This translates into CSVDPGNTGELFF. V is TRBV29-1 and J is TRBJ2-2; D is uncertain. In germline, CDR1 is SQVTM, CDR2 ANQGSEA. V was cut by 3 bases and J by 1 base, with 6 bases left in between. This CDR3 is built from 13 residues.

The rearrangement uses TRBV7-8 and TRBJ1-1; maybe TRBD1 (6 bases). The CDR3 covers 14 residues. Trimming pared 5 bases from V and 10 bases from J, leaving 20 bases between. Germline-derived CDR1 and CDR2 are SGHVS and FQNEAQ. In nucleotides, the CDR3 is TGTGCCAGCAGCCCCCCGAGGGGGACTATCGGAGCTTTCTTT. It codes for CASSPPRGTIGAFF.

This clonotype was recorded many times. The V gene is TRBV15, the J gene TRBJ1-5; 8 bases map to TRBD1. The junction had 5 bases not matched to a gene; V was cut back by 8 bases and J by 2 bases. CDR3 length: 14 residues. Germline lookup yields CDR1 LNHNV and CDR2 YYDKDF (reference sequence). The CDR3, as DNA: TGTGCCACCTCCGGACAGGGCGGCAATCAGCCCCAGCATTTT. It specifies CATSGQGGNQPQHF.

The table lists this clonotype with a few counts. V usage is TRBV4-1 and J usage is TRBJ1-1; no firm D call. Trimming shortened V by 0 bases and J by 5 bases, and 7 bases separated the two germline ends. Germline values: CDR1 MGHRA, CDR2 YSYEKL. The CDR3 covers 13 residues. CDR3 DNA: TGCGCCAGCAGCCAAGAGGGAACGACTGAAGCTTTCTTT. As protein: CASSQEGTTEAFF.

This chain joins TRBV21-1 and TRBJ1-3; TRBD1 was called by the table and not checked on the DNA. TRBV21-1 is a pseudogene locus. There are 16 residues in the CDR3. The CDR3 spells CASSKRPGGSGNTIYF. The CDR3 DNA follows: TGTGCCAGCAGCAAAAGGCCGGGAGGCTCTGGAAACACCATATATTTT.

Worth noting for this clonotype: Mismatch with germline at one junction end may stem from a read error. Here the CDR3 reads CASSLLTEIQYF. The CDR3 nucleotides are TGTGCCAGCAGCCTCCTTACGGAGATCCAGTACTTC. This chain joins TRBV7-9 and TRBJ2-5, with unresolved D. Germline values: CDR1 SEHNR, CDR2 FQNEAQ (reference sequence). There are 12 residues in the CDR3.